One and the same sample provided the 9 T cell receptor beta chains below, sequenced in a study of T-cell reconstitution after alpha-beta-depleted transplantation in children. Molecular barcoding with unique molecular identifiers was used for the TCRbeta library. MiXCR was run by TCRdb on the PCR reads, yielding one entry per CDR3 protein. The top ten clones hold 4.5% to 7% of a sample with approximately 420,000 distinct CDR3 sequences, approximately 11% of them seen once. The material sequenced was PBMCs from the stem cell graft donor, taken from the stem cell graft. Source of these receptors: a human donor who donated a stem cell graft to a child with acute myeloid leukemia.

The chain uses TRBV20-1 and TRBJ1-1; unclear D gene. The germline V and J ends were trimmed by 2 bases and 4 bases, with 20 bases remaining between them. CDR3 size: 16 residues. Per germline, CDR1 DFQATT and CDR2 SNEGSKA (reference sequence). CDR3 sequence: CSARHGSGGGGTEAFF. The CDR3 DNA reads TGCAGTGCTAGACACGGGTCGGGAGGAGGAGGCACTGAAGCTTTCTTT.

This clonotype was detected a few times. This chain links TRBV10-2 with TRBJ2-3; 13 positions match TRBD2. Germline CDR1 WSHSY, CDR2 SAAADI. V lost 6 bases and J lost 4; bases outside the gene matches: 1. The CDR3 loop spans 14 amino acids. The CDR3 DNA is TGCGCCAGCAGCACTAGCGGGGGGGCAGATACGCAGTATTTT. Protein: CASSTSGGADTQYF.

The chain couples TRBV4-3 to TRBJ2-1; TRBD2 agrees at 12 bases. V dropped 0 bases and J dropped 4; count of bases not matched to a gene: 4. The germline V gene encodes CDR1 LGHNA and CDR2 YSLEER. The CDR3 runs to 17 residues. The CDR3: CASSQDRGLAGYNEQFF. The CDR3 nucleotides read TGCGCCAGCAGCCAAGATCGAGGACTAGCGGGATACAATGAGCAGTTCTTC.

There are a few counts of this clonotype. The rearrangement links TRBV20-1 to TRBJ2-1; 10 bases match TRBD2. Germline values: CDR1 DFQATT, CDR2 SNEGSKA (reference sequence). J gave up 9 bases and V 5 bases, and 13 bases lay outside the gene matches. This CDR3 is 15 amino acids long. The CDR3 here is CSAPSGLAGVAEQFF. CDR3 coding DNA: TGCAGTGCTCCGTCGGGGCTAGCGGGAGTAGCTGAGCAGTTCTTC.

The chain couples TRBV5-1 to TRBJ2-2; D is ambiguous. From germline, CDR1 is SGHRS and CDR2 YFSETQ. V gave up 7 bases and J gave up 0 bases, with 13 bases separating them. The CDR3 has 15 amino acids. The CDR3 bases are TGCGCCAGCCGCCGGTTGACTGCGAACACCGGGGAGCTGTTTTTT. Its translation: CASRRLTANTGELFF.

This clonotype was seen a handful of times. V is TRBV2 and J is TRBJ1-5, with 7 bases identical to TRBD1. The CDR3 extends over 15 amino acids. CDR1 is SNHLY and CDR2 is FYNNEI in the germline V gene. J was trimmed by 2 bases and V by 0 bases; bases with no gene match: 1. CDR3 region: CASSEATGRNQPQHF. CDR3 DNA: TGTGCCAGCAGTGAAGCGACAGGGCGCAATCAGCCCCAGCATTTT.

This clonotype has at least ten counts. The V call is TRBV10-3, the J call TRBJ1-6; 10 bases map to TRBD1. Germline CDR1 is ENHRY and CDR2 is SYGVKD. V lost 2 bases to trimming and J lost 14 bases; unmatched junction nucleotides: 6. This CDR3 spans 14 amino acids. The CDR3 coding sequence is TGTGCCATCAGTGAGGGGACAGGGGCCACGGCCCTCCACTTT. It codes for CAISEGTGATALHF.

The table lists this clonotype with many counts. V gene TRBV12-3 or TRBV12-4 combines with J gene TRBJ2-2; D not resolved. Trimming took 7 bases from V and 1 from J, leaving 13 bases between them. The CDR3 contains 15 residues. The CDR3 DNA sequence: TGTGCCAGCACCCCGGGCAGGAGGAACACCGGGGAGCTGTTTTTT. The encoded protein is CASTPGRRNTGELFF.

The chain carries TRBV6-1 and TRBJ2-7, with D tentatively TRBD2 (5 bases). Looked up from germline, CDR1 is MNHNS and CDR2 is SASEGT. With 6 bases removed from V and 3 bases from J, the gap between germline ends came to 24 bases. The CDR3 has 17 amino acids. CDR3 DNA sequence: TGTGCCAGCAGCAAGGATCTATCCGGGATAGTTCTCTACGAGCAGTACGTC. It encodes CASSKDLSGIVLYEQYV.